These 26 T cell receptor beta chains originate from one sample sequenced in a study of blood T cells in healthy people across ages. For the second PCR, which ran for about 7 to 11 cycles, a sample-barcoded 5' primer and a J-beta primer mix were used. TCRdb recomputed calls from the 5' RACE reads with MiXCR, one row per CDR3 protein. The sample has approximately 800,000 distinct CDR3 sequences, about 25% seen once. The sample was also linked to a second study, of T cells of mothers and their children.

Specimen: blood. The receptors originated from a boy between 10 and 17 years old in good health.

This clonotype came up a few times. V gene TRBV18 combines with J gene TRBJ2-5; maybe TRBD2 (5 bases). Judging by the DNA end, TRBJ2-1 fits better; the J call may be wrong. The germline CDR1 and CDR2 sequences are KGHSH and LQKENI. The CDR3 has 14 residues. DNA of the CDR3: TGTGCCAGCTCACCGCCCAGAGCGGACAATGAGCAGTTCTTC. Residues: CASSPPRADNEQFF.

This clonotype was counted only a few times. The chain recombines TRBV12-3 or TRBV12-4 with TRBJ1-1; 10 nucleotides line up with TRBD1. V lost 5 bases and J lost 1; bases outside the gene matches: 4. The CDR3 has 15 residues. For the CDR3, the DNA is TGTGCCAGCAGTAGACAGGGGGCGCAGAACACTGAAGCTTTCTTT. Residues: CASSRQGAQNTEAFF.

The V call is TRBV10-3, the J call TRBJ2-3, with TRBD2 matching over 8 bases. CDR3 length: 16 residues. CDR1 and CDR2 from the germline V gene are ENHRY and SYGVKD. With V trimmed by 0 bases and J by 3 bases, 5 bases remained unmatched. CDR3 residues: CAISESWREVTDTQYF. The CDR3 nucleotides read TGTGCCATCAGTGAGTCATGGCGGGAGGTAACAGATACGCAGTATTTT.

This clonotype was seen a handful of times. The chain uses TRBV4-2 and TRBJ2-7, with 9 bases that match TRBD1. The CDR3 has 15 amino acids. Losses at the gene ends were 4 bases for V and 4 bases for J; bases not matched to a gene: 8. Germline lookup yields CDR1 LGHNA and CDR2 YNFKEQ. CDR3 loop: CASSPLDRGPYEQYF. CDR3 sequence (DNA): TGTGCCAGCAGCCCGTTGGACAGGGGCCCTTACGAGCAGTACTTC.

The chain employs TRBV14 and TRBJ2-1, with 11 bases fitting TRBD2. J was trimmed by 3 bases and V by 8 bases; bases with no gene match: 3. CDR1 is SGHDN and CDR2 is FVKESK in the germline V gene. This CDR3 is built from 14 residues. The DNA of the CDR3 is TGTGCCAGCGCGACTAGCGGGAACTACAATGAGCAGTTCTTC. Residues: CASATSGNYNEQFF. Combining the CDR3 with reference TRBV14 and TRBJ2-1 gives the whole variable domain EAGVTQFPSHSVIEKGQTVTLRCDPISGHDNLYWYRRVMGKEIKFLLHFVKESKQDESGMPNNRFLAERTGGTYSTLKVQPAELEDSGVYFCASATSGNYNEQFFGPGTRLTVL.

The chain is built from TRBV29-1 and TRBJ2-7; 10 positions match TRBD2. The trim removed 3 bases at V and 5 bases at J, leaving 16 bases unmatched. Germline CDR1 and CDR2: SQVTM and ANQGSEA. The CDR3 is 17 residues long. Here the CDR3 DNA reads TGCAGCGTTGACCTAGCGGGAGTGGGTCTAAGGGGAGACGAGCAGTACTTC. Protein: CSVDLAGVGLRGDEQYF.

V is TRBV9 and J is TRBJ2-3; D perhaps matches TRBD2 (6 bases). Germline CDR1 and CDR2: SGDLS and YYNGEE. The CDR3 covers 15 residues. V shed 4 bases and J shed 0 bases, with 12 bases lying between them. CDR3 region: CASSNSGLSTDTQYF. DNA for the CDR3: TGTGCCAGCAGCAATAGCGGCCTTAGCACAGATACGCAGTATTTT.

CDR3 region: CASSPGTADYGYTF. Here the CDR3 DNA reads TGTGCCAGCAGCCCCGGGACAGCAGACTATGGCTACACCTTC. The chain uses TRBV7-2 and TRBJ1-2, with 7 nucleotides matching TRBD1. Germline V gives CDR1 SGHTA, CDR2 FQGNSA. This CDR3 has 14 amino acids. V lost 5 bases and J lost 3; bases outside the gene matches: 6.

This clonotype occurred a few times. This chain uses TRBV28 with TRBJ2-7; D is perhaps TRBD1 (6 bases). Germline V lookup: CDR1 MDHEN, CDR2 SYDVKM. Trimming shortened V by 10 bases and J by 5 bases, and 15 bases separated the two germline ends. The CDR3 contains 12 residues. The CDR3 loop reads CATRTGRHEQYF. The CDR3 DNA follows: TGTGCCACCAGAACAGGGCGCCACGAGCAGTACTTC.

This clonotype showed up just a few times. This sequence joins TRBV7-3 and TRBJ2-1; 13 bases are a match to TRBD2. The J call may be incorrect, as the DNA end agrees better with TRBJ2-7. The CDR3 runs to 15 residues. Germline lookup yields CDR1 SGHTA and CDR2 FQGTGA. The CDR3 spells CASSLRTSGRDEQYF. In DNA form, the CDR3 reads TGTGCCAGCAGCTTAAGGACTAGCGGGAGAGACGAGCAGTACTTC.

This clonotype was observed a handful of times. CDR3 DNA: TGTGCCAGCAGTTACCTTACTGATTACAATGAGCAGTTCTTC. Residues: CASSYLTDYNEQFF. The V and J genes are TRBV6-2 or TRBV6-3 and TRBJ2-1; no definite D call. The CDR3 is made up of 14 amino acids. With 2 bases removed from V and 4 bases from J, the gap between germline ends came to 9 bases. Germline V gene data show CDR1 as MNHEY and CDR2 as SVGEGT.

The CDR3 DNA sequence: TGCGCCAGCAGCCTGGACTATAGCGGGTATCCAGATACGCAGTATTTT. Its translation is CASSLDYSGYPDTQYF. The J gene is TRBJ2-3, the V gene TRBV4-3; 7 nucleotides align to TRBD2. CDR1 and CDR2 (germline): LGHNA, YSLEER. This CDR3 region has 16 residues. Unmatched junction bases numbered 11, after V lost 4 bases and J lost 4 bases.

This clonotype turned up a few times. The chain is built from TRBV28 and TRBJ2-5; 9 bases are a match to TRBD2. The end of the DNA is better explained by TRBJ2-7, so the J call may be wrong. The V gene's germline CDR1 is MDHEN and CDR2 SYDVKM. The CDR3 loop spans 16 amino acids. As DNA, the CDR3 is TGTGCCAGCAGTTACCCTTTAGCGGGAGCCCCCTACGAGCAGTACTTC. This gives the protein CASSYPLAGAPYEQYF.

The chain couples TRBV7-9 to TRBJ1-1; possibly TRBD1 for D (6 bases). Trimming shortened V by 7 bases and J by 0 bases, and 15 bases separated the two germline ends. This CDR3 has 15 amino acids. Germline CDR1 is SEHNR and CDR2 is FQNEAQ (reference sequence). The CDR3 protein is CASTPRGTMNTEAFF. The CDR3 DNA reads TGTGCCAGCACCCCCCGGGGGACAATGAACACTGAAGCTTTCTTT.

The gene calls are TRBV5-1 and TRBJ2-5; 8 bases are a match to TRBD2. V shed 4 bases and J 3 bases; nucleotides not matched to a gene: 11. Per the germline V gene, CDR1 is SGHRS and CDR2 is YFSETQ. This CDR3 contains 16 residues. The CDR3 sequence is CASSANQLAVEETQYF. CDR3 nucleotides: TGCGCCAGCAGCGCTAACCAACTAGCGGTCGAAGAGACCCAGTACTTC.

In its sample, this clonotype was seen a few times. Germline is not matched at one junction end, which may reflect a read error. V is TRBV20-1 and J is TRBJ1-2, with TRBD1 matching over 10 bases. CDR1 and CDR2 from the germline V gene are DFQATT and SNEGSKA (reference sequence). CDR3 size: 14 residues. The chain's CDR3 is CSARGGQGDRGHTF. CDR3 bases: TGCAGTGCTAGAGGAGGACAGGGGGACCGTGGCCACACCTTC.

The chain recombines TRBV29-1 with TRBJ1-2, with TRBD1 matching 8 bases. The ends lost 6 bases at V and 4 bases at J; junction bases unmatched: 4. Germline V lookup: CDR1 SQVTM, CDR2 ANQGSEA. This CDR3 comprises 12 residues. This chain's CDR3 is CSVPGGSYGYTF. In nucleotides, the CDR3 is TGCAGCGTACCAGGGGGCAGCTATGGCTACACCTTC.

The genes are TRBV2 and TRBJ2-3, with 8 positions matching TRBD1. J lost 0 bases, V lost 5 bases, and 7 bases had no gene match. CDR3 size: 16 residues. Germline V gene data show CDR1 as SNHLY and CDR2 as FYNNEI. CDR3 sequence: CASSFDRGLSTDTQYF. The CDR3 bases are TGTGCCAGCAGTTTCGACAGGGGACTGAGCACAGATACGCAGTATTTT.

On this clonotype itself: An end of the junction differs from the germline gene, which may be a read error. J is TRBJ1-2 and V is TRBV2; D remains ambiguous. The CDR3 runs 15 residues. Germline CDR1 is SNHLY and CDR2 is FYNNEI. For the CDR3, the DNA is TGTGCCAGCGGTGATTCGGGGATGACCTTCGTGGGCTACACCTTC. The encoded protein is CASGDSGMTFVGYTF.

The gene calls are TRBV5-1 and TRBJ2-3; D possibly corresponds to TRBD1 (5 bases). The V end was cut by 0 bases, the J end by 2 bases, with 13 bases between. Germline values: CDR1 SGHRS, CDR2 YFSETQ. This CDR3 is built from 16 residues. The CDR3: CASSLGDSGYTDTQYF. The DNA for the CDR3 is TGCGCCAGCAGCTTGGGAGACAGTGGCTACACAGATACGCAGTATTTT.

The rearrangement links TRBV7-8 to TRBJ2-5; D is tentatively TRBD1 or TRBD2 (5 bases each). The J call may be incorrect, as the DNA end agrees better with TRBJ2-7. Germline-derived CDR1 and CDR2 are SGHVS and FQNEAQ. The CDR3 is 13 residues long. The CDR3 reads CASSFEGTHEQYF. The CDR3 DNA is TGTGCCAGCAGCTTTGAGGGGACCCACGAGCAGTACTTC.

V is TRBV29-1 and J is TRBJ1-2; a possible D gene is TRBD1 (5 bases). The V end lost 4 bases, the J end lost 0 bases, and 12 bases lay between the germline ends. There are 14 residues in the CDR3. Germline V lookup: CDR1 SQVTM, CDR2 ANQGSEA. This CDR3 reads CSVAGAAANYGYTF. The CDR3 bases are TGCAGCGTTGCTGGGGCAGCCGCTAACTATGGCTACACCTTC.

In its sample, this clonotype was seen a few times. The chain employs TRBV6-5 and TRBJ2-3; the D is unclear. V was clipped by 2 bases and J by 0 bases, with 12 bases between them. Germline loops: CDR1 MNHEY, CDR2 SVGAGI. CDR3 length: 16 residues. Written as DNA, the CDR3 is TGTGCCAGCAGTTACGAAATCACTGCTAGCACAGATACGCAGTATTTT. Protein product: CASSYEITASTDTQYF.

This clonotype has just a few counts. The rearrangement joins TRBV28 to TRBJ2-1, with TRBD1 matching 7 bases. The junction had 9 bases not matched to a gene; V was cut back by 4 bases and J by 6 bases. This CDR3 spans 15 amino acids. Per the germline V gene, CDR1 is MDHEN and CDR2 is SYDVKM. The CDR3 sequence: CASSYSRGFGNEQFF. DNA for the CDR3: TGTGCCAGCAGTTATTCCAGGGGGTTTGGCAATGAGCAGTTCTTC.

The chain combines TRBV30 with TRBJ2-3; D not resolved. The CDR3 length is 14 residues. V was trimmed by 2 bases and J by 0 bases, leaving 9 bases between them. Germline CDR1 and CDR2: GTSNPN and SVGIG (reference sequence). DNA of the CDR3: TGTGCCTGGAGTATCCTAGGGAGCACAGATACGCAGTATTTT. This sequence encodes CAWSILGSTDTQYF.

DNA for the CDR3: TGTGCCAGCAGTGAAGTTCCAGGACAGACCTACGAGCAGTACTTC. Translation gives CASSEVPGQTYEQYF. The genes are TRBV6-1 and TRBJ2-7; a possible D gene is TRBD1 (6 bases). The CDR3 is 15 residues long. Germline lookup yields CDR1 MNHNS and CDR2 SASEGT. The V and J ends lost 1 base and 2 bases respectively, with 12 bases between them.